Listed below are T cell receptor beta chains from one sample, sequenced in a study of neoadjuvant anti-PD-1 for oral cavity cancer. Profiling relied on immunoSEQ multiplex PCR, and the TCRdb table lists in-frame clones only, not all of them. The sample records roughly 13,000 clones, over 65% being singletons. The sample consisted of PBMCs, taken before nivolumab (anti-PD-1) treatment. The receptors were gathered from a person aged 35 to 85 with oral cavity squamous cell carcinoma. CDR3s include the opening cysteine and the closing phenylalanine or tryptophan. D genes are given only for firm matches. Clone sizes are given selectively: once, few, many, or a class where the clone is expanded.

d_call clone_size j_call v_call cdr3_aa cdr3_nt
TRBD2 - TRBJ2-7 TRBV15 CATSRVTGTSGYEQYF TGTGCCACCAGCAGAGTGACTGGGACTAGCGGCTACGAGCAGTACTTC
TRBD2 - TRBJ2-4 TRBV9 CASSVAAGVRGNIQYF TGTGCCAGCAGCGTAGCAGCGGGGGTACGGGGAAACATTCAGTACTTC
- once TRBJ1-5 TRBV28 CASRINSNQPQHF TGTGCCAGCAGGATAAATAGCAATCAGCCCCAGCATTTT
- - TRBJ1-2 TRBV7-9 CASSFGEYGYTF TGTGCCAGCAGCTTCGGAGAATATGGCTACACCTTC
- few TRBJ1-2 TRBV7-6 CASSSGTWRYTF TGTGCCAGCAGCTCAGGGACATGGCGCTACACCTTC
TRBD1 once TRBJ2-7 TRBV30 CAWTGQVLYEQYF TGTGCCTGGACAGGACAGGTCCTATACGAGCAGTACTTC
TRBD2 - TRBJ2-7 TRBV5-4 CASSGGGTSYEQYF TGTGCCAGCAGCGGCGGGGGGACCTCCTACGAGCAGTACTTC
- once TRBJ2-7 TRBV19 CASSERATYEQYF TGTGCCAGTAGCGAACGGGCCACCTACGAGCAGTACTTC
- - TRBJ2-1 TRBV7-6 CASSMEGGRGDEQFF TGTGCCAGCAGCATGGAAGGGGGTAGGGGCGATGAGCAGTTCTTC
- - TRBJ2-1 TRBV2 CASSPFGGRDEQFF TGTGCCAGCAGTCCCTTTGGGGGACGGGATGAGCAGTTCTTC
TRBD2 - TRBJ2-7 TRBV5-4 CASSSGLAGAYEQYF TGTGCCAGCAGCTCCGGACTAGCGGGGGCCTACGAGCAGTACTTC
TRBD1 - TRBJ1-5 TRBV7-8 CASRLGGRTGLYQPQHF TGTGCCAGCAGATTAGGTGGCAGGACAGGACTTTATCAGCCCCAGCATTTT
- - TRBJ2-2 TRBV27 CASSFRSVTGELFF TGTGCCAGCAGTTTTAGGTCCGTCACCGGGGAGCTGTTTTTT
- - TRBJ1-2 TRBV28 CASSPPRVTNYGYTF TGTGCCAGCTCGCCCCCTCGGGTAACTAACTATGGCTACACCTTC
- - TRBJ2-2 TRBV10-3 CAIKNGGPGELFF TGTGCCATCAAGAACGGGGGCCCCGGGGAGCTGTTTTTT
TRBD1 - TRBJ2-7 TRBV6-6 CASSLEGAEQYF TGTGCCAGCAGTCTTGAGGGGGCCGAGCAGTACTTC
TRBD1 - TRBJ2-3 TRBV5-1 CASSSTGARTDTQYF TGCGCCAGCAGCTCCACAGGGGCCCGCACAGATACGCAGTATTTT
- few TRBJ1-2 TRBV6-1 CASSDGVGDYGYTF TGTGCCAGCAGTGATGGGGTTGGGGACTATGGCTACACCTTC
TRBD1 - TRBJ2-1 TRBV10-3 CAISGDRGSYNEQFF TGTGCCATCAGTGGTGACAGGGGCTCCTACAATGAGCAGTTCTTC
TRBD2 few TRBJ2-1 TRBV7-9 CASSPLRRGTNEQFF TGTGCCAGCAGCCCCTTGAGGCGGGGGACGAATGAGCAGTTCTTC
- - TRBJ2-7 TRBV5-4 CASSPAWGYEQYF TGTGCCAGCAGCCCCGCTTGGGGGTACGAGCAGTACTTC
TRBD2 once TRBJ2-1 TRBV4-2 CASSLDPGTSGNNEQFF TGTGCCAGCAGCCTAGACCCCGGGACTAGCGGGAACAATGAGCAGTTCTTC